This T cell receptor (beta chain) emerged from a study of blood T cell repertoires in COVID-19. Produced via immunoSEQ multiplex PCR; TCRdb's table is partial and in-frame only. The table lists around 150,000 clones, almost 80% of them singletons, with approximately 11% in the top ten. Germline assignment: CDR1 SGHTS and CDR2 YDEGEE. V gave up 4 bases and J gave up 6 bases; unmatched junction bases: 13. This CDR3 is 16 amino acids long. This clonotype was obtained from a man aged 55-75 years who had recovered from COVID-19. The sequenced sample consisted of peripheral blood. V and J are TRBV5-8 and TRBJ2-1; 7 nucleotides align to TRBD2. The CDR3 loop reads CASSARLADGSNEQFF. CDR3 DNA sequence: TGTGCCAGCAGCGCGCGGCTAGCGGACGGGTCCAATGAGCAGTTCTTC.